The T cell receptor (beta chain) described here comes from a study of cytomegalovirus exposure and HLA in healthy donors. Study conclusions and caveats: There were some 150 TCR beta chains listed as cytomegalovirus-associated.

The donors belonged to the roughly 110-subject validation cohort, separate from the approximately 700-subject first cohort. Clones were read by immunoSEQ multiplex PCR, and TCRdb kept only the in-frame ones, dropping some. Seen here are about 68,000 clones, 91% observed once, and the top ten hold around 3.2%. The V gene's germline CDR1 is KGHSH and CDR2 LQKENI. V lost 2 bases and J lost 0, with 10 bases in between. The CDR3 is made up of 15 amino acids. Comments on this clone: Its target is unknown.

The receptor's source is a man in his late teens or twenties in good health and CMV-seronegative. This chain links TRBV18 with TRBJ1-1; D not certain. Sequenced material: PBMCs. The chain's CDR3 is CASSPNSPMNTEAFF. CDR3 nucleotide sequence: TGTGCCAGCTCACCAAACAGCCCCATGAACACTGAAGCTTTCTTT.